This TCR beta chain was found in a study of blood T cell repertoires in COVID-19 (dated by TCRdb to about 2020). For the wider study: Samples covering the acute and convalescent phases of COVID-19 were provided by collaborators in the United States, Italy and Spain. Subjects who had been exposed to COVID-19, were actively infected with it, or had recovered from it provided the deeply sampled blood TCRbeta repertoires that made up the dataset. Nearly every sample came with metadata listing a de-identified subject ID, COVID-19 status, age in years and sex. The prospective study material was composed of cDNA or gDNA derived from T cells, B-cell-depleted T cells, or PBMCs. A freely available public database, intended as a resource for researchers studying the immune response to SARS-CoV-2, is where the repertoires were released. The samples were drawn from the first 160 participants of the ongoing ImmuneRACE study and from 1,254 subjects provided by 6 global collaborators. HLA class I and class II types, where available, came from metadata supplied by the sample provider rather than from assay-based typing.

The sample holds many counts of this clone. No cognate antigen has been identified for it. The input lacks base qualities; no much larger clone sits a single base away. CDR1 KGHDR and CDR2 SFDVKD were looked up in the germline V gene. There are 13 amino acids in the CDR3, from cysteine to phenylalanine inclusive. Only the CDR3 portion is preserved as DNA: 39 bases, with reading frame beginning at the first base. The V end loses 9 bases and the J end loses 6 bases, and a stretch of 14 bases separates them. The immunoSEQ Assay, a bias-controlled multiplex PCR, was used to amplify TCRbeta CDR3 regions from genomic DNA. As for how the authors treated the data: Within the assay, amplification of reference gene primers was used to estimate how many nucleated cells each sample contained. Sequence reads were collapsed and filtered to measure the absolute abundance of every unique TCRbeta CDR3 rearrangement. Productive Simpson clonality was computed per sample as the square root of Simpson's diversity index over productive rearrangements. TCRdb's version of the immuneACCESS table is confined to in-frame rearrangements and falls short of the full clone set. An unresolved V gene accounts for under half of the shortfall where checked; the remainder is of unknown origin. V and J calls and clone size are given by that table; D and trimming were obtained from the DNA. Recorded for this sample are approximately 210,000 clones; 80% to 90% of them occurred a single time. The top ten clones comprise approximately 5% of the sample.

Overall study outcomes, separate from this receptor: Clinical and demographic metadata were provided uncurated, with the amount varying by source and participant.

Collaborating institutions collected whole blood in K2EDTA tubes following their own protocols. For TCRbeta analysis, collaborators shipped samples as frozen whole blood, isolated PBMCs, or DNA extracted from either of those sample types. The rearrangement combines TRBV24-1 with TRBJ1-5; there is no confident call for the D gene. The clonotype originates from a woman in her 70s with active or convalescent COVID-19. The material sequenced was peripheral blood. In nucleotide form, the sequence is TGTGCCACCGCGGTAAAGGCCGGTCAGCCCCAGCATTTT. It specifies CATAVKAGQPQHF.